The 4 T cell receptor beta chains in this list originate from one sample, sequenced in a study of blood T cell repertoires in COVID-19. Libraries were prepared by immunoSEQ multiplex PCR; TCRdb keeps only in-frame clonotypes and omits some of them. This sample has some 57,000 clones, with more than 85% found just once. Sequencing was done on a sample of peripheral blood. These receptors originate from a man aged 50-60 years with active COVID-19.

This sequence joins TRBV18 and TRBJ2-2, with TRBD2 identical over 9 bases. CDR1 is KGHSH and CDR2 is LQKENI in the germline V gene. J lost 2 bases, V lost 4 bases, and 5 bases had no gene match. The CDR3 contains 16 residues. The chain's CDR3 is CASSLRLADNTGELFF. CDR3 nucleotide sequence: TGTGCCAGCTCACTAAGACTAGCGGACAACACCGGGGAGCTGTTTTTT.

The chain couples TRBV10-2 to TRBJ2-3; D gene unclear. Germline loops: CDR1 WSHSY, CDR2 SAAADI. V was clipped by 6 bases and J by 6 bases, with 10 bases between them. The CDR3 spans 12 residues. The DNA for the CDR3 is TGCGCCAGCAGCCCCCGGCGGGATACGCAGTATTTT. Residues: CASSPRRDTQYF.

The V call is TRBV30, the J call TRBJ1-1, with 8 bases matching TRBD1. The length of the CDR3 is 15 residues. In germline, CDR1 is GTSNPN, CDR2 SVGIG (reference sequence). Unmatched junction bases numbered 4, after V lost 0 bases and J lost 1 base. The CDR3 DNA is TGTGCCTGGAGTGTACAGGGGGTAAGGAACACTGAAGCTTTCTTT. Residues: CAWSVQGVRNTEAFF.

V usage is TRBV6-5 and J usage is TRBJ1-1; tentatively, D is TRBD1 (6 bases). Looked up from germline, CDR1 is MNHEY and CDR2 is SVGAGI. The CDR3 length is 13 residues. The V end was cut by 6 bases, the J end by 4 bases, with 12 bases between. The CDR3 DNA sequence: TGTGCCAGCAGGGGGCAGGGGTTCACTGAAGCTTTCTTT. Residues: CASRGQGFTEAFF.